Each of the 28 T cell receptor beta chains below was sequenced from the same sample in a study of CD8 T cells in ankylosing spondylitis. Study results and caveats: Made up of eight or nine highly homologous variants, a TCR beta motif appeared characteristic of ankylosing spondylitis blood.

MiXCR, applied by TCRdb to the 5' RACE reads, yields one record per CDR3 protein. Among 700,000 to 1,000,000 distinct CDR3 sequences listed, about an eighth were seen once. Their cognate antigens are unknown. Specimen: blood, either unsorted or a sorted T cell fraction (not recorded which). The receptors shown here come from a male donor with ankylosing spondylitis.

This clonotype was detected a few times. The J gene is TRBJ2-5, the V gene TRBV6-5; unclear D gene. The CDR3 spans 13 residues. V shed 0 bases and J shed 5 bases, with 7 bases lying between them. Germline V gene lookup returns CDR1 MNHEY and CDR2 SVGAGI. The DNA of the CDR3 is TGTGCCAGCAGTTACTCGAGGACGGAGACCCAGTACTTC. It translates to CASSYSRTETQYF.

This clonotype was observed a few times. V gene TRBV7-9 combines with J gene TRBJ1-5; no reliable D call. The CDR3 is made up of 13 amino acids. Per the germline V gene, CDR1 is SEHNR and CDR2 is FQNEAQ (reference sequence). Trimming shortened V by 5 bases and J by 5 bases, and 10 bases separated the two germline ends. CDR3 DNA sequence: TGTGCCAGCAGCCCAAACACTGATCAGCCCCAGCATTTT. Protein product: CASSPNTDQPQHF.

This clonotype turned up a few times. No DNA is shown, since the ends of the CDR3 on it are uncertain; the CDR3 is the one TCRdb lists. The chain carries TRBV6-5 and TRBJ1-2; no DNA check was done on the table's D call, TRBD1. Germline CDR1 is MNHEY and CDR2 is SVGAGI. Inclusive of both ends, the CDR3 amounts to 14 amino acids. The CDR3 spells CASSTSDRGDGYTF.

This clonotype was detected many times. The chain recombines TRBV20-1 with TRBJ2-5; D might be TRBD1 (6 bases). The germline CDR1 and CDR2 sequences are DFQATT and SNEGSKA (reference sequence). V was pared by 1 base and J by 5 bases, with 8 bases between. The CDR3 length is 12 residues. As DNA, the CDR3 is TGCAGTGCTAGAGTTAGGGGGGAGACCCAGTACTTC. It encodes CSARVRGETQYF.

CDR3 DNA sequence: TGCAGTGCCCTCGAACTAGCGGGGGGGCCGAGCTCCTACAATGAGCAGTTCTTC. This sequence encodes CSALELAGGPSSYNEQFF. The chain links TRBV20-1 to TRBJ2-1, with 13 bases that match TRBD2. CDR1 DFQATT and CDR2 SNEGSKA come from the germline V gene (reference sequence). The length of the CDR3 is 18 residues. V lost 6 bases and J lost 0; bases outside the gene matches: 11.

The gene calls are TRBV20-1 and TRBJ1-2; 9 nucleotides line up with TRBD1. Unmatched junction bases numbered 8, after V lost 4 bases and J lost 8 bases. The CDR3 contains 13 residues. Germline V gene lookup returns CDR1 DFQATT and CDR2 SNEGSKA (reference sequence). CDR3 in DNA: TGCAGTGCTACAGACAGGGGGTTAGAAGGCTACACCTTC. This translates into CSATDRGLEGYTF.

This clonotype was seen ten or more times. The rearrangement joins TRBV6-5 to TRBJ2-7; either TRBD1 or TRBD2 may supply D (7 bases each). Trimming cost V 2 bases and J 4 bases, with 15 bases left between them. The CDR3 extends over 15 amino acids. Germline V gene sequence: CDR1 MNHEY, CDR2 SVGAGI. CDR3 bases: TGTGCCAGCAGTTACGGGGCAGGGGGGGGGTACGAGCAGTACTTC. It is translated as CASSYGAGGGYEQYF.

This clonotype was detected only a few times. CDR3 nucleotide sequence: TGTGCCAGCAGTCCCCCGTATAGCCTGGGTGGGGAGCTGTTTTTT. It specifies CASSPPYSLGGELFF. The chain recombines TRBV25-1 with TRBJ2-2; D is unclear. The CDR3 covers 15 residues. CDR1 and CDR2 (germline): MGHDK, SYGVNS. V gave up 5 bases and J gave up 8 bases, with 18 bases separating them.

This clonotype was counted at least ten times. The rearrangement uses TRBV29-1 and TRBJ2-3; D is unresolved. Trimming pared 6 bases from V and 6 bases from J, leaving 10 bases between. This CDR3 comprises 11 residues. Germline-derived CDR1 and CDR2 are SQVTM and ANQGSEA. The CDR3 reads CSVERLDTQYF. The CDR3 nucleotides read TGCAGCGTCGAGCGATTGGATACGCAGTATTTT.

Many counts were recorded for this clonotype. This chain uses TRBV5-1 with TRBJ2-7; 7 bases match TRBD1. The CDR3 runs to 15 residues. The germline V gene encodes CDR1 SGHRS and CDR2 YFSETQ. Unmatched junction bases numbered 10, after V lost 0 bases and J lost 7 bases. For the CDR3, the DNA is TGCGCCAGCAGCTTGGCGGGACAGTCTCACGGGGAGCAGTACTTC. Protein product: CASSLAGQSHGEQYF.

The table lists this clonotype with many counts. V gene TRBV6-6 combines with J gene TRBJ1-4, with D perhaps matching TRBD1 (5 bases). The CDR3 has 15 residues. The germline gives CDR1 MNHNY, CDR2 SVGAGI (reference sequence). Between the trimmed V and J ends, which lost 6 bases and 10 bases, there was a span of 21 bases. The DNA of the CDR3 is TGTGCCAGCAGCGGGTCTGGGGGGGTAGGAGGAAAACTGTTTTTT. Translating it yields CASSGSGGVGGKLFF.

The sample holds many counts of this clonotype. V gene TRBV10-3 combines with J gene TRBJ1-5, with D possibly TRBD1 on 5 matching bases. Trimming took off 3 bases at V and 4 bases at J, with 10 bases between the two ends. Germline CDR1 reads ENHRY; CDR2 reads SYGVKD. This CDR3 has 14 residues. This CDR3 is CAISEWAGNQPQHF. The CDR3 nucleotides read TGTGCCATCAGTGAATGGGCAGGGAATCAGCCCCAGCATTTT.

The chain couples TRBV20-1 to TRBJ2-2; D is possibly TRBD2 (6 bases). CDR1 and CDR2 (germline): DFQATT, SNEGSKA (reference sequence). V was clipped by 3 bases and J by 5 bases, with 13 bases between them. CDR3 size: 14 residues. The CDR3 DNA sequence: TGCAGTGCTAGTAGAGCCCGGGGGACCGGGGAGCTGTTTTTT. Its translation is CSASRARGTGELFF.

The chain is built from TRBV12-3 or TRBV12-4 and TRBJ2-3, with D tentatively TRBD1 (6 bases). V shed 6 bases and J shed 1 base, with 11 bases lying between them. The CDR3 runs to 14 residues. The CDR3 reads CASSRQVGTDTQYF. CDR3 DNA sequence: TGTGCCAGCAGCCGACAGGTGGGCACAGATACGCAGTATTTT.

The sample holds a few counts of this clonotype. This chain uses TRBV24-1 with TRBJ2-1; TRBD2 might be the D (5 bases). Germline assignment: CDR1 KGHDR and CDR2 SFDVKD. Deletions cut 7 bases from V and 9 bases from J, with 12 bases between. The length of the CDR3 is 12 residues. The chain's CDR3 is CATRDRGSEQFF. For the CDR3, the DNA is TGTGCCACCAGAGATAGAGGGAGTGAGCAGTTCTTC.

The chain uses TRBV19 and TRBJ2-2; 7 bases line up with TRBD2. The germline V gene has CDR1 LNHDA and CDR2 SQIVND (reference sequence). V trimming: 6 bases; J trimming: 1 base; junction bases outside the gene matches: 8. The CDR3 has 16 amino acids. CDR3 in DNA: TGTGCCAGTAGAAAGGCCGGACTAGTGAACACCGGGGAGCTGTTTTTT. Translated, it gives CASRKAGLVNTGELFF.

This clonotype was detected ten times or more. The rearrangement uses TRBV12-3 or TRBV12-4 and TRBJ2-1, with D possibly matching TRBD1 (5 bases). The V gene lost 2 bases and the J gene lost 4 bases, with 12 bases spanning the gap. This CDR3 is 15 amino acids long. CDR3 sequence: CASSLRQGLYNEQFF. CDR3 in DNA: TGTGCCAGCAGTTTACGGCAGGGCTTATACAATGAGCAGTTCTTC.

This CDR3 is CSARAGRFQETQYF. CDR3 DNA sequence: TGCAGTGCTAGAGCGGGACGCTTCCAAGAGACCCAGTACTTC. The chain couples TRBV20-1 to TRBJ2-5, with D possibly being TRBD1 or TRBD2 (5 bases each). The CDR3 spans 14 residues. The germline gives CDR1 DFQATT, CDR2 SNEGSKA (reference sequence). Trimming took off 1 base at V and 1 base at J, with 10 bases between the two ends.

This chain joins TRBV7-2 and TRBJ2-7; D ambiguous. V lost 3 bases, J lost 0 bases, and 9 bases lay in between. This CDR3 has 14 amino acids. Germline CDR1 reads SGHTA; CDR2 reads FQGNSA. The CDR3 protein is CASSFSYASYEQYF. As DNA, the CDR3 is TGTGCCAGCAGCTTTTCCTACGCCTCCTACGAGCAGTACTTC. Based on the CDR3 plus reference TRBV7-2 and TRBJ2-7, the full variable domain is GAGVSQSPSNKVTEKGKDVELRCDPISGHTALYWYRQSLGQGLEFLIYFQGNSAPDKSGLPSDRFSAERTGGSVSTLTIQRTQQEDSAVYLCASSFSYASYEQYFGPGTRLTVT.

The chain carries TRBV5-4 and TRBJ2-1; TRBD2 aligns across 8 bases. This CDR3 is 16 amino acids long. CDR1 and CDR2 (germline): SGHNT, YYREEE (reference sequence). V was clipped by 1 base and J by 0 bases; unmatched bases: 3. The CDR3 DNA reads TGTGCCAGCAGCTTGAGCGGGGGATACTCCTACAATGAGCAGTTCTTC. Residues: CASSLSGGYSYNEQFF.

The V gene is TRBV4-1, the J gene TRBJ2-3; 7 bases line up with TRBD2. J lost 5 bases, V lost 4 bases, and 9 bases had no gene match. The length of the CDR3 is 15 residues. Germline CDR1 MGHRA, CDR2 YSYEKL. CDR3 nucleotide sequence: TGCGCCAGCAGCCTTCGGGGCGGGAGTGTAGATACGCAGTATTTT. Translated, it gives CASSLRGGSVDTQYF.

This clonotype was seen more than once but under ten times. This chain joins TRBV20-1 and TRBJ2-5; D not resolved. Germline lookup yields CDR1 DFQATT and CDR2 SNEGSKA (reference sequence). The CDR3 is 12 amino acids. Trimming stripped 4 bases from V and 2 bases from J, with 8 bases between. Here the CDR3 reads CSATPQQETQYF. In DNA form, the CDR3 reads TGCAGTGCTACCCCTCAGCAAGAGACCCAGTACTTC.

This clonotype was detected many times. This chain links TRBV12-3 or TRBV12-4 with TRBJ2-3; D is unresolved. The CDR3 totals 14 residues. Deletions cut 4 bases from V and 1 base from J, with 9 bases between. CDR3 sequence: CASSSTRGTDTQYF. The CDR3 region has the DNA TGTGCCAGCAGTTCGACTCGGGGCACAGATACGCAGTATTTT.

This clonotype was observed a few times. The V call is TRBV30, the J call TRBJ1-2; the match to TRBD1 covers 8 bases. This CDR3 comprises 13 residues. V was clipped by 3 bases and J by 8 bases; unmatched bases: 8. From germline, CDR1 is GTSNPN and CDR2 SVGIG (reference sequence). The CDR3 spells CAWSQDRVEGYTF. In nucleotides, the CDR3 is TGTGCCTGGAGCCAGGACAGGGTCGAGGGCTACACCTTC.

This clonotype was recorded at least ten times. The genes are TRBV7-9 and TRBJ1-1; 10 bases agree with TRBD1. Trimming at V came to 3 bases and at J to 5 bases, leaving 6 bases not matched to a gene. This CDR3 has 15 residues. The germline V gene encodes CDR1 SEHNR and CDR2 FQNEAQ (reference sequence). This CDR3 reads CASSLDGQGGTEAFF. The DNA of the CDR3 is TGTGCCAGCAGCTTGGATGGACAGGGGGGAACTGAAGCTTTCTTT.

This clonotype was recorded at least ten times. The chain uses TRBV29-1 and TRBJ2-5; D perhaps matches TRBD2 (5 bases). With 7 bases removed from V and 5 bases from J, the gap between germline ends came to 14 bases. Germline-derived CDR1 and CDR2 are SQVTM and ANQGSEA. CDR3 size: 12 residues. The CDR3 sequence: CSASSMGETQYF. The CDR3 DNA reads TGCAGCGCCTCTAGCATGGGGGAGACCCAGTACTTC. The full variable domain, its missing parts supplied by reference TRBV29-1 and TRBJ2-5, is SAVISQKPSRDICQRGTSLTIQCQVDSQVTMMFWYRQQPGQSLTLIATANQGSEATYESGFVIDKFPISRPNLTFSTLTVSNMSPEDSSIYLCSASSMGETQYFGPGTRLLVL.

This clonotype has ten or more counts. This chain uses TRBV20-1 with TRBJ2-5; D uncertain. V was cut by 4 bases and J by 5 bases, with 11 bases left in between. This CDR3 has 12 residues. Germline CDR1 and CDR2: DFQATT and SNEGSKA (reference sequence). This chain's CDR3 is CSAKQPTETQYF. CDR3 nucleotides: TGCAGTGCTAAACAGCCCACGGAGACCCAGTACTTC.

The chain's CDR3 is CASSRPGEGQPQHF. The CDR3 nucleotides are TGCGCCAGCAGCCGGCCGGGGGAAGGGCAGCCCCAGCATTTT. The chain links TRBV4-3 to TRBJ1-5; TRBD1 might be the D (5 bases). V lost 4 bases to trimming and J lost 7 bases, with 14 bases between them. CDR3 length: 14 residues. Germline V gives CDR1 LGHNA, CDR2 YSLEER.